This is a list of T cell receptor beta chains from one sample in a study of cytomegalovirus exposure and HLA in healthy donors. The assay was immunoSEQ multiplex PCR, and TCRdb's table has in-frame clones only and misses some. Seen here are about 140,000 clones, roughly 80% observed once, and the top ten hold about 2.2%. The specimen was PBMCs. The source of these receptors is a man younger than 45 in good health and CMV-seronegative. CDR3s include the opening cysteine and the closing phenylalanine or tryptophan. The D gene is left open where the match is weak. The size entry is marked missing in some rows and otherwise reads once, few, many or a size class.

CASSDQGTDTQYF	TGTGCCAGCAGCGACCAGGGGACAGATACGCAGTATTTT	TRBJ2-3	NA	NA	TRBV6-4
CASSDGYSGLGDEQFF	TGTGCCAGCAGTGACGGGTATAGCGGGCTAGGGGATGAGCAGTTCTTC	TRBJ2-1	TRBD2	NA	TRBV6-4
CASSFSQGLAGSEQFF	TGCGCCAGCAGCTTTAGTCAAGGACTAGCGGGCAGTGAGCAGTTCTTC	TRBJ2-1	TRBD2	NA	TRBV5-1
CASSLYTGAFYNEQFF	TGCGCCAGCAGCTTGTATACGGGAGCCTTCTACAATGAGCAGTTCTTC	TRBJ2-1	NA	NA	TRBV5-1
CASSPGQGINEQYF	TGTGCCAGCAGCCCGGGACAGGGGATCAACGAGCAGTACTTC	TRBJ2-7	TRBD1	NA	TRBV7-9
CASSLSGSSNEQYF	TGTGCCAGCAGCTTAAGCGGGAGCTCCAACGAGCAGTACTTC	TRBJ2-7	TRBD2	NA	TRBV7-2
CASEGTGRFEQYF	TGTGCCAGCGAGGGGACAGGGCGATTCGAGCAGTACTTC	TRBJ2-7	TRBD1	few	TRBV28
CASSSSMTVRYNEQFF	TGTGCCAGCAGTTCTTCTATGACAGTCCGGTACAATGAGCAGTTCTTC	TRBJ2-1	NA	NA	TRBV28
CSARWSSNQPQHF	TGCAGCGCGAGATGGAGCAGCAATCAGCCCCAGCATTTT	TRBJ1-5	NA	NA	TRBV29-1
CASSPQGLGYGYTF	TGTGCCAGCAGTCCACAGGGGCTCGGCTATGGCTACACCTTC	TRBJ1-2	TRBD1	NA	TRBV27
CASSPPPGVAGNTIYF	TGTGCCAGCTCACCACCGCCGGGGGTTGCGGGAAACACCATATATTTT	TRBJ1-3	NA	NA	TRBV18
CASSEGLSTDTQYF	TGCGCCAGCAGCGAGGGACTTAGCACAGATACGCAGTATTTT	TRBJ2-3	NA	few	TRBV5-1
CASSLVQVGEQYF	TGTGCCAGCAGTTTAGTACAGGTGGGGGAGCAGTACTTC	TRBJ2-7	NA	NA	TRBV28
CASSWTSGRMDTQYF	TGCGCCAGCAGCTGGACTAGCGGGAGGATGGATACGCAGTATTTT	TRBJ2-3	TRBD2	once	TRBV5-1
CASSQAQAGESDTQYF	TGTGCCAGCAGCCAAGCCCAAGCGGGAGAATCGGATACGCAGTATTTT	TRBJ2-3	TRBD2	NA	TRBV4-2
CASSLEVGASFNYGYTF	TGTGCCAGCAGCTTAGAAGTAGGGGCCTCCTTTAACTATGGCTACACCTTC	TRBJ1-2	NA	NA	TRBV7-2
CASKREGPFRTQYF	TGTGCCAGCAAGCGGGAGGGCCCATTTCGTACGCAGTATTTT	TRBJ2-3	TRBD2	NA	TRBV27
CATRQGVGYGYTF	TGTGCCACCCGACAGGGGGTTGGCTATGGCTACACCTTC	TRBJ1-2	TRBD1	NA	TRBV10-3
CASRPPPALAGGTGELFF	TGTGCCAGCAGGCCGCCTCCGGCGCTAGCGGGTGGCACCGGGGAGCTGTTTTTT	TRBJ2-2	TRBD2	NA	TRBV27
CASSFLTVTNTEAFF	TGTGCCAGCAGTTTTTTGACAGTGACGAACACTGAAGCTTTCTTT	TRBJ1-1	NA	NA	TRBV7-8
CASSLEEYSYEQYF	TGTGCCAGCAGCTTAGAAGAGTACTCCTACGAGCAGTACTTC	TRBJ2-7	NA	NA	TRBV11-2
CASSLITGTSGANVLTF	TGTGCCAGCAGTTTGATAACAGGGACCTCTGGGGCCAACGTCCTGACTTTC	TRBJ2-6	NA	NA	TRBV28
CASSLSFSGNTIYF	TGTGCCAGCAGCCTGTCCTTCTCTGGAAACACCATATATTTT	TRBJ1-3	NA	NA	TRBV11-2
CSVGGGLTGNTIYF	TGCAGCGTTGGAGGCGGCCTAACTGGAAACACCATATATTTT	TRBJ1-3	NA	NA	TRBV29-1